The TCR beta chain under discussion was sequenced for a study of Ad26.COV2.S vaccination and SARS-CoV-2 variants. Study information: A participant enrolled in the COV1001 Ad26.COV2.S trial arm provided the sample.

Findings and limits, study-wide: Compared with placebo recipients, vaccine recipients had higher spike-specific TCR breadth.

The table came from immunoSEQ multiplex PCR; TCRdb's copy has only in-frame clones and leaves some out. This table has about 410,000 clones, less than 90% appearing once. The CDR3 loop spans 15 amino acids. Trimming took 5 bases from V and 3 from J; bases not matched to a gene: 9. Germline CDR1 reads MNHEY; CDR2 reads SVGAGI. Treatment here: around 19 received Ad26.COV2.S at low or high dose, single or two shots; about 5 received placebo; per-sample allocation not given. At day 63 after the first vaccine or placebo injection, samples were drawn. A remark on this clone: The target antigen is unknown.

The sample here was peripheral blood, taken in a trial of Ad26.COV2.S vaccine versus placebo. The V call is TRBV6-5, the J call TRBJ2-7; 8 bases map to TRBD2. This sequence was found in a person aged 18-65 years who received the Ad26.COV2.S COVID-19 vaccine or a placebo. The CDR3 loop reads CASSLEAGAVYEQYF. The CDR3 DNA reads as TGTGCCAGCAGTCTCGAAGCGGGAGCGGTCTACGAGCAGTACTTC.